This T cell receptor beta chain was profiled in a study of cytomegalovirus exposure and HLA in healthy donors. Points from the study as a whole: Some V segments (TRBV6-2 and TRBV6-3 among them) were excluded as indistinguishable. Analysis was carried out at a later point, and it linked a missense DCLRE1C variant to TCR beta V- and J-gene trimming. Earlier results showed most TCR beta V segments being productive about 87% or about 30% of the time. Sequencing depth across donors, presence/absence analyses assumed, was roughly uniform.

The PCR had 60 Vbeta and 13 Jbeta primers. The data were produced by immunoSEQ multiplex PCR, yet TCRdb's version contains in-frame clones alone and is incomplete. The data contain about 140,000 clones, around 59% of them singletons. The CDR3 length is 12 residues. Germline assignment: CDR1 MNHNS and CDR2 SASEGT. Trimming at V came to 4 bases and at J to 8 bases, leaving 4 bases not matched to a gene. Notes on this clone: The antigen is unknown.

Sequencing used PBMCs. This sequence originates from a male donor in good health and CMV-seronegative. This chain connects TRBV6-1 to TRBJ1-1; 7 bases map to TRBD1. CDR3 protein: CASSGDREEAFF. In DNA form, the CDR3 reads TGTGCCAGCAGTGGAGACAGGGAAGAAGCTTTCTTT.